The entry that follows covers one TCR beta chain sequence. The entry originates in a study of TIL therapy for anti-PD-1-resistant metastatic lung cancer. Time point in this sample: pre-treatment sample, taken before nivolumab and TIL therapy. V was clipped by 0 bases and J by 6 bases, with 19 bases between them. CDR1 and CDR2 from the germline V gene are SGDLS and YYNGEE. The CDR3 is made up of 17 amino acids. Sequencing used immunoSEQ v3. The repertoire was sequenced with immunoSEQ multiplex PCR; TCRdb's copy has only in-frame clones and lacks some. This sample has 30,000 to 45,000 clones, with around 79% found just once.

The genes are TRBV9 and TRBJ2-1; a weak D match, TRBD1 (6 bases). The receptor's source is a person between 25 and 79 years old with non-small cell lung cancer. Sample: blood, taken at baseline. The CDR3, as DNA: TGTGCCAGCAGCGTAGGGGGGCCTTGGGGGACCGTCAATGAGCAGTTCTTC. This sequence encodes CASSVGGPWGTVNEQFF. Supplemented by reference TRBV9 and TRBJ2-1, the full variable domain reads DSGVTQTPKHLITATGQRVTLRCSPRSGDLSVYWYQQSLDQGLQFLIQYYNGEERAKGNILERFSAQQFPDLHSELNLSSLELGDSALYFCASSVGGPWGTVNEQFFGPGTRLTVL.